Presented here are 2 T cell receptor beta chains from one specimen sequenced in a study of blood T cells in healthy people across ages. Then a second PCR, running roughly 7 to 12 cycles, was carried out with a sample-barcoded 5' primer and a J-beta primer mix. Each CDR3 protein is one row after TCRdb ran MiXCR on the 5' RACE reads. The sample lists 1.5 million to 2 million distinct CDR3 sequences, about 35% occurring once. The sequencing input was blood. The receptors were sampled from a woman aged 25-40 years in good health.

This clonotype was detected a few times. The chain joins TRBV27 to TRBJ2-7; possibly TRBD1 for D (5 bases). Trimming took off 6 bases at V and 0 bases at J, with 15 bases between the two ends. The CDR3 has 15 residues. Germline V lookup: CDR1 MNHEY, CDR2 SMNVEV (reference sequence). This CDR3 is CASRSLTANSYEQYF. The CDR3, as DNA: TGTGCCAGCAGATCGCTGACAGCGAACTCCTACGAGCAGTACTTC.

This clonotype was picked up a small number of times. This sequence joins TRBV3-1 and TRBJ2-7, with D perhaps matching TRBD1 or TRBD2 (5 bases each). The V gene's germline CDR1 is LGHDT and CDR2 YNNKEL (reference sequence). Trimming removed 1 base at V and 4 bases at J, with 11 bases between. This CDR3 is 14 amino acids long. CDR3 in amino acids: CASSQVGRGYEQYF. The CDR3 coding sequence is TGTGCCAGCAGCCAAGTGGGACGGGGTTACGAGCAGTACTTC.